This T cell receptor (beta chain) is drawn from a study of human T cells and chemical hapten exposure. Study details: For the roughly 25-week duration of the study, patients were given weekly doses of diphenylcyclopropenone on the scalp.

The study's library attached unique molecular identifiers to single cDNA molecules. TCRdb recomputed calls from the RACE reads with MiXCR, one row per CDR3 protein. The sample has approximately 260,000 distinct CDR3 sequences; approximately 8% are singletons. Time point defined: pre-sensitization, week 0. The sample's treatment: therapeutic diphenylcyclopropenone sensitization with weekly scalp DPC. Study-wide results and caveats: The number of TCRs over 1 in 1000 frequency stayed unchanged after DPC.

The CDR3 is 13 amino acids. V lost 7 bases, J lost 0 bases, and 9 bases lay in between. The V gene's germline CDR1 is MNHNY and CDR2 SVGAGI (reference sequence). This clonotype has ten or more counts. Its antigen is not known. This sample comprised whole blood, obtained in connection with sensitization to the hapten diphenylcyclopropenone (DPC). V usage is TRBV6-6 and J usage is TRBJ1-1; D call uncertain. This receptor was taken from a man younger than 30 with alopecia areata. Some clones in this sample may be carry-over from other donors' samples. Here the CDR3 DNA reads TGTGCCAGCAAGAACAGACTGAACACTGAAGCTTTCTTT. As protein: CASKNRLNTEAFF.